This T cell receptor (beta chain) derives from a study of cytomegalovirus exposure and HLA in healthy donors (dated by TCRdb to about 2017). Looking at the study overall: According to an earlier analysis of 587 of the donors, about 170 million T cells yielded 117 million unique TCR beta sequences and 276 Gb of sequence data. About 300 gigabases of sequencing data and around 87 million unique TCR sequences were included in an early release covering roughly 700 HLA-typed donors. Of the roughly 410 genotyped donors, 75% to 85% were placed in the genetic ancestry cluster associated with self-reported Caucasian donors. The study aimed to test whether signatures of past pathogen exposure could be identified by cataloging public T cell receptors. The study profiled the T cell repertoires of 500 to 800 subjects by immunosequencing and related them to cytomegalovirus serostatus. A separate validation cohort of about 110 different subjects was used in addition to the 666-subject first cohort. To predict cytomegalovirus infection status, the study combined high-throughput TCR immunosequencing, statistical association of individual TCRs with disease status, and machine learning. A later analysis re-analyzed previously published TCR beta repertoires from roughly 600 donors and added high-resolution HLA genotyping to study TCR occurrence patterns. In the later analysis, no new phenotypic data were used to find candidate immune exposures; instead, reliance was placed on TCR beta sequences and their occurrence across donors. An earlier analysis of around 540 of the donors applied high-throughput TCR beta sequencing to assess whether each TCR beta V gene segment acted as functional or pseudogenic. Donor age, sex, ethnicity and CMV serostatus were compiled alongside the repertoire data. A later genetic analysis took genome-wide SNP genotypes for 398 of the 666 donors and used that subset as a discovery cohort. All discovery cohort repertoires had been generated using a single sequencing platform. Class I and class II HLA loci were covered by the typing at four-digit resolution. Typing coverage varied by locus: about 629-630 donors for A, B, C, DRB1 and DQB1; more than 500 for DQA1; approximately 570 for DPA1; approximately 470 for DPB1. Roughly five DR-DQ haplotypes were handled as single units for association and clustering, since linkage in the cohort was strong. Across under 500 genotyped donors of the cohort, an average of roughly 250,000 unique TCR beta nucleotide sequences per donor were sequenced, and approximately 17% of those sequences were non-productive. Study-wide conclusions, independent of this receptor: In a later analysis, the rate of TCR association differed among HLA loci, with DRB1 alleles having the most associated TCRs and HLA-C alleles having the fewest. Specific HLA alleles were associated with 15,000 to 20,000 TCR beta sequences at a false discovery rate of 0.05 in a later analysis. A later analysis found that most CMV-associated TCR beta chains appeared HLA-restricted, with HLA associations seemingly driven largely by CMV exposure. This cohort had only TCR beta chains sequenced, and the lack of alpha or paired-chain data limited which features could be detected. Several of the top co-occurrence clusters appeared to be linked to parvovirus B19, influenza, CMV and Epstein-Barr virus, according to a later analysis. Compared with equally common non-associated chains, HLA-associated TCR beta chains in a later analysis were more clonally expanded and had lower generation probabilities. The only immune exposure information available for the cohort was CMV serostatus. When HLA alleles, especially DR and DQ, strongly co-occurred, attributing TCR associations to individual alleles was difficult. Most TCR sequences were seen in very few donors, while some public TCRs were found in many individuals. Broadly in line with IMGT annotations, most TCR beta V segments showed up in productive rearrangements about 87% or about 30% of the time in an earlier analysis of several hundred of the donors. Some IMGT-functional V segments, including TRBV6-2 and TRBV6-3, could not be told apart with the 87-base-pair reads, so those segments were excluded. It was suggested by the authors that the approach could potentially be generalized to other disease states and immunological phenotypes. A further reported finding was that TCR beta sequences accurately predicted the HLA-A and HLA-B alleles for most subjects in the first cohort. The earlier analysis of a few hundred of the donors excluded 15 to 20 rarely observed V segments, including chromosome 9 orphons, because counts were too low. The presence/absence analyses assumed that sequencing depth was roughly uniform across donors, and that assumption may not be true. A cluster of highly shared sequence variants was judged likely to be a technical artifact of the sequencing pipeline. A few of the identified cytomegalovirus-associated TCR beta chains were confirmed in vitro to be specific for cytomegalovirus antigens. Correlated functional status among segregating V segments might be attributable to linkage disequilibrium, but an unknown experimental factor could not be ruled out. The classifier was reported to diagnose cytomegalovirus status with high specificity and sensitivity in both the original cohort and the validation cohort. HLA typing was unavailable for some donors at each locus, so association tests used only the typed subset. A later genetic analysis associated a missense DCLRE1C variant with V-gene and J-gene trimming of TCR beta chains, and an independent cohort replicated the association. In the study, some 180 TCR beta chains were listed as associated with cytomegalovirus. A later genetic analysis reported fewer N-insertions in productive TCRs among donors in an Asian-associated ancestry cluster than the roughly 700-donor mean.

The cohort was made up of 666 healthy bone marrow donors. At the time of sampling, all cohort members were nominally healthy, though unrecorded immune exposures were likely present. The donor tested CMV seronegative and was one of the 352 seronegative cohort members. A peripheral blood sample was provided by each donor, and peripheral blood mononuclear cells were used for TCR beta sequencing. The Qiagen DNeasy Blood Extraction Kit was used to extract genomic DNA from the blood cell samples. CDR1 and CDR2, per the germline V gene, are SNHLY and FYNNEI. From its cysteine to its phenylalanine, the CDR3 spans 18 amino acids. Only the CDR3 DNA is retained, 54 bases long and in frame from the first base. V is trimmed back by 2 bases and J by 4 bases, and the junction contains 13 bases that no gene match accounts for. As for this clone: It lacks a known antigen. No base qualities exist here, and no much larger clone lies one base off it.

Library generation was performed with the immunoSEQ multiplex PCR assay. For the multiplex PCR, a mixture combining 60 forward primers for TCR Vbeta segments and 13 reverse primers for TCR Jbeta segments was used. A multiplex PCR assay on genomic DNA amplified the CDR3 region of rearranged TCR beta genes. On the Illumina HiSeq System, the amplified TCR beta libraries were sequenced as 87-base-pair reads. Regarding the original processing steps: A later analysis tallied some 79 million unique TCR beta chains across the 660 or so repertoires, and some 10 million of those chains were shared by two or more donors. Raw reads were error-corrected and collapsed into unique sequences by a nearest-neighbor algorithm in which closely related sequences were merged to remove PCR and sequencing errors. Alignment of CDR3 sequences to IMGT reference sequences was used to assign V, D and J gene segments. For a sequence to be retained, a match of at least six nucleotides to both a V gene segment and a J gene segment was required. Rearrangements were called productive when the CDR3 lacked stop codons and stayed in frame with V and J; all others were non-productive. Following IMGT convention, CDR3 was defined as the stretch from the second conserved V-encoded cysteine up to the conserved J-encoded phenylalanine. In an earlier analysis of around 600 of the donors, sequences lacking an unambiguous match to a single V gene segment were excluded. In an earlier analysis of 587 of the donors, V segments were called functional above 56.7% productive rearrangements and were called segregating when the between-donor standard deviation exceeded 5%. A statistical classification framework was developed to diagnose cytomegalovirus status using the catalog of TCR beta chain sequences. In a later analysis, V and J genes were assigned by comparing TCR nucleotide sequences against IMGT/GENE-DB human TR gene sequences. The TCRdist pipeline was used in a later analysis to assign CDR3 sequences and most-parsimonious VDJ recombination scenarios. In a later analysis, each TCR beta chain was defined by its CDR3 amino acid sequence together with its V-gene family, and reads lacking a unique V-gene family were excluded. To address suspected cross-contamination and a sequencing artifact, a later analysis removed a few hundred highly shared, low-generation-probability nucleotide sequences. A later analysis calculated a clonal expansion index for each public chain from normalized within-repertoire ranks of inferred template counts. In a later analysis, generation probabilities were computed with a VDJ recombination model fitted to out-of-frame rearrangements, and the resulting probabilities were checked against IGoR. In a later analysis, TCR-TCR, TCR-HLA and TCR-CMV co-occurrence was scored with hypergeometric tests, and a repertoire-size bias correction was applied to TCR pairs. To estimate false discovery rates, a later analysis permuted the HLA or CMV assignments 20 times. In a later analysis, co-occurring TCRs were grouped with DBSCAN, and TCRdist sequence similarity was added when clustering was performed within HLA-allele-positive subsets. Repertoires with fewer than 30,000 or more than 120,000 public chains, plus five repertoires with anomalous nucleotide sharing, were excluded from co-occurrence clustering. Imported from immuneACCESS, the table was reduced by TCRdb to in-frame sequences with V and J called. These copies leave out some clones; in studies compared against another copy, an unresolved V gene accounts for under half, and the cause of the remainder is not known. V and J calls and clone size follow that table, whereas D and trimming were derived from the DNA. The sample table shows some 120,000 clones, and around 79% are seen once. The ten largest clones take up around 4.1% of the sample.

Sequencing used PBMCs. This chain joins TRBV2 to TRBJ2-1; 8 central nucleotides agree with TRBD2. This TCR was sampled from a woman aged 40-49 years in good health and CMV-seronegative. The DNA sequence is given as TGTGCCAGCAGTGAATCGAGCGGGAGCCCCACAGATTACAATGAGCAGTTCTTC. Its translation is CASSESSGSPTDYNEQFF.